Sequencing of this T cell receptor (beta chain) was carried out in a study of blood T cells in healthy people across ages (dated by TCRdb to 2013 to 2016). General notes on the study: In model experiments, template switching captured roughly one uniquely barcoded TCR beta cDNA molecule for every two T cells. To avoid experimental bias, donors of different ages were spread randomly across the sequencing lanes. For two donors (one aged 18 to 30 and one aged 80 or older), the study analyzed two additional independent replicas of 1 million unique cDNA reads from the same blood draw. Four age groups were formed from the donors: young (average 16 years), middle-aged (approximately 41), aged (around 62) and long-lived (more than 75). Using deep sequencing normalized with unique cDNA molecular identifiers, the study measured how TCR beta repertoire diversity changes with age.

The library was made by 5' RACE. Sequencing was carried out with an Illumina HiSeq 2500. The second PCR ran for roughly 7 to 12 cycles and used a J-beta primer mix along with a sample-barcoded 5' primer. A unique molecular identifier was introduced onto each TCR beta cDNA molecule by a template-switch 5' adaptor carrying 12 random nucleotides. Each sample yielded at least 3 million CDR3-containing paired-end reads. All of the RNA was converted into first-strand cDNA using the Mint cDNA synthesis kit, with a TRBC-specific oligonucleotide serving as the primer. Following uracil-DNA glycosylase treatment, a first 18-cycle PCR with universal primers M1SS and BC2_uni_R was performed on all cDNA. In the original analysis: For normalization, 1 million high-quality reads, each with a distinct molecular identifier, were randomly selected from each sample. Instead of being binned into consensus sequences, reads that shared molecular identifiers were thrown out. CDR3 identification, clonotype clustering and error correction used MiTCR with a Q25 quality threshold and the strictest error-elimination algorithm. A nonparametric unseen species model using Euler transformation provided a lower-bound estimate of total TCR beta diversity. Through fastp at Q25 and MiXCR, TCRdb rebuilt clones from the public reads, retaining in-frame beta chains. Duplicate CDR3 protein sequences are folded into a single record with the most common DNA and genes. TCRdb, not the original authors, processed these V and J calls. The sample records about a million distinct CDR3 sequences, under 50% of which are singletons. The top ten constitute roughly 12% of the sample.

Points the paper makes about the study in general: Observed TCR beta diversity per million T cells fell roughly linearly with age, and a significant reduction was already apparent by age about 38. Observed TCR beta diversity correlated strongly with the percentage of naive T cells measured by flow cytometry. Because profiling used bulk unsorted PBMCs, naive and antigen-experienced compartments could not be compared conclusively. Estimates of total diversity from one million sequenced T cells were regarded as lower bounds and underestimates. Because the CMV infection status of the donors was unknown, age-related changes in expanded clonotypes may potentially have been confounded. Compared with the aged group, the long-lived group had more naive CD4+ T cells, fewer expanded clones and increased TCR diversity, a pattern suggesting age selection.

The roughly 37 donors, aged about 6 to 90 years, were systemically healthy Caucasian individuals from Russia. Around 10 milliliters of peripheral blood were drawn from each donor into EDTA-treated Vacutainer tubes. PBMCs were isolated by Ficoll-Paque density-gradient centrifugation, with at least 6 million obtained per sample. Trizol reagent was used to extract total RNA from the PBMCs, yielding at least 6 micrograms per sample. For every donor, an aliquot of PBMCs went through flow cytometry to measure the percentages of naive CD45RAhigh/CD27high T cells. Unmatched junction bases come to 19, with V trimmed by 6 bases and J by 0 bases. CDR1 MGHRA and CDR2 YSYEKL were looked up in the germline V gene. The CDR3 goes from the cysteine to the phenylalanine over 19 residues. Here the CDR3 DNA is all that survives: 57 bases in frame from base 1. This clonotype was counted between two and nine times. The clone's antigen remains unknown. Per-base quality was not reported, and no clone a single base away is much larger than it.

Material for sequencing was blood. The chain is assembled from TRBV4-1 and TRBJ1-1; 7 nucleotides in the junction match TRBD1. The sequence was obtained from a man aged 25-45 years in good health. The CDR3 amino acid sequence is: CASRIRVTGDRGLNTEAFF. The nucleotide sequence is TGCGCCAGCAGGATTCGGGTCACAGGGGACAGAGGATTGAACACTGAAGCTTTCTTT.